These 10 T cell receptor beta chains were sequenced from one sample in a study of blood T cell repertoires in COVID-19. Here immunoSEQ multiplex PCR was the method, and the copy in TCRdb shows in-frame clones only, minus some. The sample includes tens of thousands of clones, about 88% of them seen just once. Sequencing input: peripheral blood. The receptors were gathered from a woman in her sixties or seventies with active COVID-19.

This chain links TRBV2 with TRBJ1-1; no firm D call. V gave up 4 bases and J gave up 3 bases, with 12 bases separating them. CDR3 length equals 14 residues. Germline CDR1 SNHLY, CDR2 FYNNEI. CDR3 amino acids: CASSGVTGYTEAFF. In DNA form, the CDR3 reads TGTGCCAGCAGTGGGGTGACGGGGTACACTGAAGCTTTCTTT. Using reference TRBV2 and TRBJ1-1 for the parts outside the CDR3, the full variable domain is EPEVTQTPSHQVTQMGQEVILRCVPISNHLYFYWYRQILGQKVEFLVSFYNNEISEKSEIFDDQFSVERPDGSNFTLKIRSTKLEDSAMYFCASSGVTGYTEAFFGQGTRLTVV.

The V call is TRBV6-2 or TRBV6-3, the J call TRBJ2-3; 10 nucleotides line up with TRBD1. The CDR3 covers 17 residues. Looked up from germline, CDR1 is MNHEY and CDR2 is SVGEGT. With 2 bases clipped from V and 4 bases from J, the junction kept 9 bases outside the gene matches. CDR3: CASSYRQDRGLSDTQYF. The CDR3 nucleotides are TGTGCCAGCAGTTACCGCCAGGACAGGGGGTTATCAGATACGCAGTATTTT.

This clone appeared once. The chain has TRBV5-1 and TRBJ1-6; D is ambiguous. V was shortened by 0 bases and J by 12 bases, with 10 bases between the two germline ends. Germline CDR1 reads SGHRS; CDR2 reads YFSETQ. The CDR3 length is 13 residues. CDR3 DNA sequence: TGCGCCAGCAGCTTGGATGTTTTGAGACCCCTCCACTTT. Translation gives CASSLDVLRPLHF.

The chain is built from TRBV7-9 and TRBJ1-1, with a weak D call TRBD1 (5 bases). CDR1 SEHNR and CDR2 FQNEAQ come from the germline V gene (reference sequence). Trimming shortened V by 5 bases and J by 11 bases, and 21 bases separated the two germline ends. The CDR3 length is 14 residues. The chain's CDR3 is CASSPLGRGMRAFF. Written as DNA, the CDR3 is TGTGCCAGCAGCCCATTAGGTCGGGGGATGAGGGCTTTCTTT.

The chain employs TRBV11-2 and TRBJ1-2, with D tentatively TRBD1 (6 bases). Trimming left V 7 bases short and J 4 bases short, with 19 bases between. Germline CDR1 reads SGHAT; CDR2 reads FQNNGV. The CDR3 sequence is 15 residues long. The CDR3 region is CASTIAGGPAYGYTF. The CDR3 DNA reads TGTGCCAGCACTATAGCGGGGGGGCCAGCCTATGGCTACACCTTC.

This clone was detected once. The chain combines TRBV6-5 with TRBJ2-5, with 12 bases lining up with TRBD2. V was clipped by 10 bases and J by 7 bases; unmatched bases: 4. The CDR3 runs 12 residues. CDR1 MNHEY and CDR2 SVGAGI come from the germline V gene. The DNA of the CDR3 is TGTGCCACTAGCGGGGGGGCGGGGACCCAGTACTTC. It encodes CATSGGAGTQYF.

V and J are TRBV4-1 and TRBJ1-1; D may be TRBD1 (5 bases). Germline values: CDR1 MGHRA, CDR2 YSYEKL. Trimming took off 4 bases at V and 3 bases at J, with 12 bases between the two ends. The CDR3 totals 14 residues. CDR3 bases: TGCGCCAGCAGCCGCGGTCCGGGGGACACTGAAGCTTTCTTT. This codes for CASSRGPGDTEAFF.

The chain carries TRBV6-5 and TRBJ1-2, with D possibly TRBD1 on 5 matching bases. The germline V gene encodes CDR1 MNHEY and CDR2 SVGAGI. CDR3 length: 13 residues. V was pared by 7 bases and J by 2 bases, with 11 bases between. CDR3 DNA: TGTGCCAGCACACTGGCAGGGAACTATGGCTACACCTTC. The encoded protein is CASTLAGNYGYTF.

CDR3 protein: CASSQDVAGLNYGYTF. The CDR3 DNA reads as TGTGCCAGCAGCCAAGACGTCGCAGGGTTGAACTATGGCTACACCTTC. V usage is TRBV3-1 (or the pseudogene TRBV3-2) and J usage is TRBJ1-2, with TRBD1 as a possible D gene (5 bases). Germline V lookup: CDR1 LGHDT, CDR2 YNNKEL (reference sequence). The CDR3 consists of 16 residues. Between the trimmed V and J ends, which lost 0 bases and 2 bases, there was a span of 13 bases.

This chain connects TRBV15 to TRBJ2-7; D is ambiguous. The CDR3 spans 14 residues. Trimming stripped 5 bases from V and 1 base from J, with 12 bases between. Germline CDR1 and CDR2: LNHNV and YYDKDF (reference sequence). In DNA, the CDR3 is TGTGCCACCAGCGGCGGCGGAGTATCCTACGAGCAGTACTTC. This gives the protein CATSGGGVSYEQYF.